A selection of T cell receptor beta chains follows, all from one sample in a study of CD8 T cells in ankylosing spondylitis. TCRdb reprocessed the 5' RACE reads with MiXCR, giving one entry per CDR3 protein. The sample includes about 450,000 distinct CDR3 sequences, more than 25% seen only once; the top ten take 0.89%. The source material was blood, either unsorted or a sorted T cell fraction (not recorded which). All receptors come from a male donor with ankylosing spondylitis. Each CDR3 is given without its conserved first and last residue. The order of the fields is V gene, J gene, CDR3 protein.

>TRBV10-3|TRBJ1-5
AISESVGGGNQPQH
>TRBV3-1|TRBJ1-1
ASSDHPTVTEAF
>TRBV5-6|TRBJ2-7
ATLTETYEQY
>TRBV27|TRBJ2-7
ASSPDRGLGEQY
>TRBV3-1|TRBJ2-1
ASSQSSFDNEQF
>TRBV12-3/TRBV12-4|TRBJ1-5
ASRMDRGMGNQPQH
>TRBV30|TRBJ1-5
AWSVWGVANQPQH
>TRBV5-1|TRBJ1-6
ASRRDNSPLH
>TRBV5-1|TRBJ2-1
ASSLTDPTYNEQF
>TRBV27|TRBJ2-5
ASSLARLAGVETQY
>TRBV4-1|TRBJ1-5
ASSQGGRGPSNQPQH
>TRBV5-1|TRBJ2-5
ASSEGRYRQETQY
>TRBV10-3|TRBJ2-3
AISGIVDTQY
>TRBV3-1|TRBJ2-1
ASSQAPATYNEQF
>TRBV11-2|TRBJ2-1
ASSLDTEQF
>TRBV27|TRBJ1-1
ASSSPGMGMNTEAF
>TRBV7-2|TRBJ2-7
ASSPTSGTLEQY
>TRBV9|TRBJ2-2
ASRKQFTGELF
>TRBV20-1|TRBJ2-2
SARDRVGGELF
>TRBV20-1|TRBJ2-3
SARDPLGDTQY
>TRBV5-1|TRBJ2-7
ASSLVSTGTYEQY
>TRBV5-1|TRBJ1-1
ASSLGAGGSGTEAF
>TRBV7-9|TRBJ2-7
ASSRDRGSYKDEQY